This TCR beta chain appears in the sequencing data of a study of post-analysis software for immune sequencing data. In the study overall: Recorded disease courses covered relapsing-remitting, secondary progressive and progressive-relapsing multiple sclerosis. Some patients had no subtype annotation.

The table lists this clonotype with a few counts. The antigen remains undetermined. cDNA libraries of TCR beta carried unique molecular identifiers. In TCRdb, the PCR reads were re-called with MiXCR into one record per CDR3 protein. The data hold about 460,000 distinct CDR3 sequences, with around 40% observed a single time. V dropped 6 bases and J dropped 4 bases, with 20 bases sitting between them. The CDR3 covers 16 residues. Study conclusions and caveats: A handful of TRBV segments, including TRBV5-6, TRBV5-1 and TRBV20-1, were more frequent in patients than controls. For normalized Chao1 diversity, multiple sclerosis patients scored significantly lower than controls did.

Sequencing input: blood. This sequence originates from a girl aged 10 to 17 with multiple sclerosis. The chain has TRBV12-3 or TRBV12-4 and TRBJ2-3; TRBD2 is a possible D gene (6 bases). CDR3 loop: CASSPAGGRWADTQYF. CDR3 nucleotides: TGTGCCAGCAGCCCGGCAGGAGGGCGTTGGGCAGATACGCAGTATTTT.